The rows below give T cell receptor beta chains drawn from one sample of a study of OX40 agonist ivuxolimab in advanced cancers. The method was immunoSEQ multiplex PCR; TCRdb's version includes in-frame clones alone and lacks a portion of them. The table has under 200,000 clones, approximately 94% seen once. Sample: CD4+ or CD8+ T cells sorted from blood, taken in a trial of the OX40 agonist ivuxolimab. Receptor source: an adult with an advanced solid tumor such as melanoma, head and neck, liver or kidney cancer. CDR3s include the opening cysteine and the closing phenylalanine or tryptophan. A D gene is named only where the DNA matches it firmly. Size tells how often a clone was seen (once, few, many) or the class of an expanded clone, and some rows leave it out.

d_gene	v_gene	j_gene	abundance	CDR3nt	CDR3aa
TRBD1	TRBV28	TRBJ2-7	-	TGTGCCAGCAGCCGGGGGGGACAGGGGGCGCTCGAGCAGTACTTC	CASSRGGQGALEQYF
-	TRBV28	TRBJ1-2	-	TGTGCCAGCAGTTTTGACAGGCAGGTAGTCTATGGCTACACCTTC	CASSFDRQVVYGYTF
-	TRBV7-2	TRBJ1-1	-	TGTGCCAGCAGCTTAGGGGGCGTAGTAGGGCAGTCTTTCTTT	CASSLGGVVGQSFF
TRBD1	TRBV6-5	TRBJ1-1	-	TGTGCCAGCAGTTATCTGACCGGACAGGCTGAAGCTTTCTTT	CASSYLTGQAEAFF
TRBD2	TRBV5-1	TRBJ2-5	-	TGCGCCAGCAGCCCCGGACTAGCGGGTGGAGAGACCCAGTACTTC	CASSPGLAGGETQYF
TRBD2	TRBV5-6	TRBJ2-3	-	TGTGCCAGCAGCTTGAGCGGGGGTAGCGGGTTCACAGATACGCAGTATTTT	CASSLSGGSGFTDTQYF
-	TRBV6-5	TRBJ1-1	-	TGTGCCAGCAGTCCCTTGGGAGGGACTGAAGCTTTCTTT	CASSPLGGTEAFF
-	TRBV9	TRBJ1-6	-	TGTGCCAGCAGCGTAGGTTTTCAGGGGTGGGATTCACCCCTCCACTTT	CASSVGFQGWDSPLHF
-	TRBV27	TRBJ2-1	-	TGTGCCAGCAGTATCAGGGAGTACAATGAGCAGTTCTTC	CASSIREYNEQFF
-	TRBV27	TRBJ1-6	-	TGTGCCAGCAGACCCAACCCCGGGACATCAAATTCACCCCTCCACTTT	CASRPNPGTSNSPLHF
TRBD1	TRBV25-1	TRBJ1-6	-	TGTGCCAGCAGTGACCCCGGACAGGGGGCCTCACCCCTCCACTTT	CASSDPGQGASPLHF
-	TRBV5-1	TRBJ1-4	-	TGCGCCAGCACTATTGGGCTGAGCTATAATGAAAAACTGTTTTTT	CASTIGLSYNEKLFF
-	TRBV25-1	TRBJ2-5	-	TGTGCCAGCAGTGTTCGTAGCGGATGGTACCAAGAGACCCAGTACTTC	CASSVRSGWYQETQYF
-	TRBV7-8	TRBJ2-5	once	TGTGCCAGCAGCTTAATGAGGGTCTGGGAGACCCAGTACTTC	CASSLMRVWETQYF
TRBD2	TRBV19	TRBJ2-7	-	TGTGCCACCCGGGGGGGCGTCACCTACGAGCAGTACTTC	CATRGGVTYEQYF
-	TRBV12-5	TRBJ1-3	-	TGTGCTAGTGGTTTGGTACTTAGAGGGGCGCGACCCACCATATATTTT	CASGLVLRGARPTIYF
TRBD1	TRBV6-1	TRBJ2-7	many	TGTGCCACCTGGCGGGACAGGGTAGGCGAGCAGTACTTC	CATWRDRVGEQYF
TRBD1	TRBV12-5	TRBJ2-7	-	TGTGCTAGTGTTATCGGGGACAGCTACCGGGACCGGACTTACGAGCAGTACTTC	CASVIGDSYRDRTYEQYF
-	TRBV7-2	TRBJ1-1	once	TGTGCCAGCAGCTTAGTGGGGACGAACACTGAAGCTTTCTTT	CASSLVGTNTEAFF
-	TRBV7-9	TRBJ2-7	-	TGTGCCAGCAGCGGTGGCTTTATCACCTACGAGCAGTACTTC	CASSGGFITYEQYF
-	TRBV5-6	TRBJ1-2	-	TGTGCCAGCAGCTTGGCCGGGGGGCAGGAGGACTATGGCTACACCTTC	CASSLAGGQEDYGYTF
TRBD2	TRBV19	TRBJ2-7	-	TGTGCCAGTAGTAAGGGGCTAGCGGGAAACCGCGAGCAGTACTTC	CASSKGLAGNREQYF
-	TRBV2	TRBJ2-5	-	TGTGCCAGCAGTGAAGTAAGCACCACCCAAGAGACCCAGTACTTC	CASSEVSTTQETQYF
-	TRBV15	TRBJ2-2	-	TGTGCCACCAGCAGAGATGGTACGCTAAAGGCCGGGGAGCTGTTTTTT	CATSRDGTLKAGELFF
-	TRBV7-3	TRBJ2-2	-	TGTGCCAGCAGCTTTGGGACACCGAACACCGGGGAGCTGTTTTTT	CASSFGTPNTGELFF
TRBD1	TRBV7-8	TRBJ1-2	-	TGTGCCAGCAGCCCAGGGGGGGGCTATGGCTACACCTTC	CASSPGGGYGYTF
-	TRBV7-2	TRBJ1-3	-	TGTGCCAGCAGTTCCGCCTTGGGGCCTGGAAACACCATATATTTT	CASSSALGPGNTIYF
TRBD1	TRBV28	TRBJ1-2	-	TGTGCCAGCAGTCGACAGGGGAATAACTATGGCTACACCTTC	CASSRQGNNYGYTF
TRBD1	TRBV19	TRBJ2-2	-	TGTGCCAGTAGTATAGGTTCGGAGGTCAGGGGGCGCACCGGGGAGCTGTTTTTT	CASSIGSEVRGRTGELFF
-	TRBV11-2	TRBJ1-1	once	TGTGCCAGCAGCTTAGAGGTCAGCTTTAACACTGAAGCTTTCTTT	CASSLEVSFNTEAFF
-	TRBV6-1	TRBJ1-4	-	TGTGCCAGCAGTGAAAGGGCAGGGAATGAAAAACTGTTTTTT	CASSERAGNEKLFF
-	TRBV20-1	TRBJ2-5	-	TGCAGTGCTAGAGTATTAGAGACCCAGTACTTC	CSARVLETQYF
-	TRBV29-1	TRBJ2-3	few	TGCAGTTCACACAGGGATACAGATACGCAGTATTTT	CSSHRDTDTQYF
-	TRBV5-6	TRBJ2-7	-	TGTGCCAGCAGACCGACCGGGGCCCAGCGCACCTACGAGCAGTACTTC	CASRPTGAQRTYEQYF
TRBD2	TRBV27	TRBJ2-5	-	TGTGCCAGCAGCCGGCGACTAGCGGGGGGTCAAGAGACCCAGTACTTC	CASSRRLAGGQETQYF
-	TRBV5-1	TRBJ2-5	-	TGCGCCAGCGCTGGGGGCTCCCAAGAGACCCAGTACTTC	CASAGGSQETQYF
-	TRBV2	TRBJ1-1	-	TGTGCCAGCAACGGCGATTCGGCGGGGATTGCTTTCTTT	CASNGDSAGIAFF
-	TRBV2	TRBJ1-4	-	TGTGCCAGCAGTGATCTGGGACCGGTAGAAAAACTGTTTTTT	CASSDLGPVEKLFF
TRBD2	TRBV9	TRBJ2-7	-	TGTGCCAGCAGCGTCGGACTAGCCGAAAACTACGAGCAGTACTTC	CASSVGLAENYEQYF
-	TRBV7-2	TRBJ2-5	-	TGTGCCAGCAGTAAGGACGTGGAAGAGACCCAGTACTTC	CASSKDVEETQYF
-	TRBV29-1	TRBJ2-1	-	TGCAGCATGACCCCCGGACATTGGAATGTTGGGAATGAGCAGTTCTTC	CSMTPGHWNVGNEQFF
-	TRBV6-5	TRBJ1-2	once	TGTGCCAGCAGTTACATGGGGTCCCGGAATTATGGCTACACCTTC	CASSYMGSRNYGYTF
TRBD1	TRBV6-4	TRBJ2-3	-	TGTGCCAGCAGTGACGACAGGGGCACAGATACGCAGTATTTT	CASSDDRGTDTQYF
TRBD1	TRBV18	TRBJ1-1	once	TGTGCCAGCTCACCACGGGACAGGGGATGGACTGAAGCTTTCTTT	CASSPRDRGWTEAFF
-	TRBV5-1	TRBJ2-7	-	TGCGCCAGCAGCTTGGGCCCGGGATCCGAGCAGTACTTC	CASSLGPGSEQYF
-	TRBV6-5	TRBJ2-2	-	TGTGCCAGCAGACACTCAACGGGCACCGGGGAGCTGTTTTTT	CASRHSTGTGELFF
TRBD1	TRBV5-1	TRBJ1-2	-	TGCGCCAGCAAATCAGGACAGGGATCTGCAGGGGGCTACACCTTC	CASKSGQGSAGGYTF
TRBD1	TRBV7-9	TRBJ2-7	-	TGTGCCAGCGAGGACAGGGCCTCCTACGAGCAGTACTTC	CASEDRASYEQYF
-	TRBV2	TRBJ1-2	-	TGTGCCAGCAACCGAGGGGAAGGCGACTATGGCTACACCTTC	CASNRGEGDYGYTF
TRBD2	TRBV13	TRBJ2-1	-	TGTGCCAGCAGCTTAGGTAGCGGGAGGAGCGGGGAGCAGTTCTTC	CASSLGSGRSGEQFF
-	TRBV10-3	TRBJ2-5	-	TGTGCCAACTCCCAGGGAGGGGGGGAGACCCAGTACTTC	CANSQGGGETQYF
TRBD2	TRBV7-2	TRBJ2-3	-	TGTGCCAGCAGCTTAGGGGCGGGGGGAATTCACACGCAGTATTTT	CASSLGAGGIHTQYF
-	TRBV15	TRBJ1-1	-	TGTGCCACCAGCAGACCCCCAACAACTGAAGCTTTCTTT	CATSRPPTTEAFF
-	TRBV11-3	TRBJ1-2	-	TGTGCCAGCAGCTTAGTCAGGGATACCTATGGCTACACCTTC	CASSLVRDTYGYTF
-	TRBV7-9	TRBJ2-1	-	TGTGCCAGCAGCTCTAGGGCTCAGGAGCAGTTCTTC	CASSSRAQEQFF
-	TRBV7-2	TRBJ1-5	-	TGTGCCAGCAGCTACATACAGAGCAATCAGCCCCAGCATTTT	CASSYIQSNQPQHF
TRBD1	TRBV19	TRBJ1-2	-	TGTGCCAGTAGTCAAAACAGGGGAATAGGGGGCTACACCTTC	CASSQNRGIGGYTF
-	TRBV19	TRBJ1-1	-	TGTGCCAGTAGTATAGGAGTAATTCGAGGCACTGAAGCTTTCTTT	CASSIGVIRGTEAFF